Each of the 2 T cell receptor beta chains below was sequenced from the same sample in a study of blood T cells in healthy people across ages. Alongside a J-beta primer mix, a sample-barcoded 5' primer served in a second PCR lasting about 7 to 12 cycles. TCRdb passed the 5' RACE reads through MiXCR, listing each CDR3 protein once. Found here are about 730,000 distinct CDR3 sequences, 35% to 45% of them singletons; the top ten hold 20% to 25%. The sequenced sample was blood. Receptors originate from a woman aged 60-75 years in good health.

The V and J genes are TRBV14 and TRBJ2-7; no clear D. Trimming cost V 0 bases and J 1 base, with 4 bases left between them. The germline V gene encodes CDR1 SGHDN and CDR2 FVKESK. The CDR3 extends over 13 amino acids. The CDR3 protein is CASSQEWSYEQYF. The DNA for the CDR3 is TGTGCCAGCAGCCAAGAATGGTCCTACGAGCAGTACTTC.

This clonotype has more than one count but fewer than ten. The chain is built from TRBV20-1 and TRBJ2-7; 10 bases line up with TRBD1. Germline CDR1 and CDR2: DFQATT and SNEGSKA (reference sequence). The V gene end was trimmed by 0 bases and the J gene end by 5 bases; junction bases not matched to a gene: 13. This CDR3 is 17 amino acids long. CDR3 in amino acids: CSAREGPWTGGINEQYF. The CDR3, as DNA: TGCAGTGCTAGAGAGGGGCCCTGGACAGGGGGGATAAACGAGCAGTACTTC.